A selection of T cell receptor beta chains follows, all from one sample in a study of blood T cell repertoires in COVID-19. Sequencing used immunoSEQ multiplex PCR; TCRdb keeps in-frame clones, though not all of them. Of 90,000 to 120,000 clones listed, more than 70% are singletons. The material sequenced was peripheral blood. The origin of the receptors is a man between 70 and 80 years old with acute or convalescent COVID-19. Each CDR3 is given with its conserved first and last residue. The D gene is left open where the match is weak. Size values are once, few and many counts, or a class for expanded clones, and some rows have none.

>15|-|TRBV9|-|TRBJ1-5
TGTGCCAGCAGCGCCCACCAGGGGATAAATCAGCCCCAGCATTTT
CASSAHQGINQPQHF
>13|TRBD1|TRBV5-1|-|TRBJ1-4
TGCGCCAGCAGCTCCGGACAGGATGAAAAACTGTTTTTT
CASSSGQDEKLFF
>14|-|TRBV9|-|TRBJ2-5
TGTGCCAGCAGCTCGAGACTGGTCCAAGAGACCCAGTACTTC
CASSSRLVQETQYF
>14|-|TRBV3-1/TRBV3-2|-|TRBJ1-2
TGTGCCAGCAGCCATTCCCAGGGGCTCTATGGCTACACCTTC
CASSHSQGLYGYTF
>19|TRBD1|TRBV5-5|-|TRBJ1-4
TGTGCCAGCAGCTTGAGGACCGGGACAGGGGACCGGTGGGGTGAAAAACTGTTTTTT
CASSLRTGTGDRWGEKLFF
>13|TRBD1|TRBV10-3|-|TRBJ2-7
TGTGCCATCACCTCCGGGACAGGGACAGGAAAGTACTTC
CAITSGTGTGKYF
>11|-|TRBV7-2|-|TRBJ2-7
TGTGCCAGCAGCTCGCGGCGCGAGCAGTACTTC
CASSSRREQYF
>13|-|TRBV19|-|TRBJ1-2
TGTGCCAGTAGTACGTTGGGGGCTGGTGGCTACACCTTC
CASSTLGAGGYTF
>16|-|TRBV19|-|TRBJ1-6
TGTGCCAGTACACAGGTCGGGAGCTCCTATAATTCACCCCTCCACTTT
CASTQVGSSYNSPLHF
>16|TRBD2|TRBV5-1|-|TRBJ2-1
TGCGCCAGCAGCTCCCGGGGAGGGAGGGAGTCCAATGAGCAGTTCTTC
CASSSRGGRESNEQFF
>15|-|TRBV7-9|-|TRBJ2-3
TGTGCCAGCAGCCTCAGTCCTACAGGGACAGATACGCAGTATTTT
CASSLSPTGTDTQYF
>15|TRBD1|TRBV14|-|TRBJ1-2
TGTGCCAGCAGCCACCTGGGGACAGCTAACTATGGCTACACCTTC
CASSHLGTANYGYTF
>15|-|TRBV3-1/TRBV3-2|-|TRBJ1-3
TGTGCCAGCAGCCCGAAGGGGCAGACTGGAAACACCATATATTTT
CASSPKGQTGNTIYF
>14|TRBD1|TRBV5-1|-|TRBJ1-2
TGCGCCAGCAGCTTAACCGGGGACAGCGATGGCTACACCTTC
CASSLTGDSDGYTF
>15|TRBD1|TRBV7-9|-|TRBJ2-5
TGTGCCAGCAGCTTAGCAGACAGGGGTGGCGAGACCCAGTACTTC
CASSLADRGGETQYF
>14|TRBD1|TRBV5-8|few|TRBJ1-1
TGTGCCAGCAGCCGCCCAGGGGGGTACACTGAAGCTTTCTTT
CASSRPGGYTEAFF
>13|-|TRBV6-5|once|TRBJ2-7
TGTGCCACCCTAGGGAGATCAGGGGTGAAGCAGTACTTC
CATLGRSGVKQYF
>13|-|TRBV19|few|TRBJ1-3
TGTGCCAGTAGTATAGGCGCCAGAAACACCATATATTTT
CASSIGARNTIYF
>15|-|TRBV15|-|TRBJ1-3
TGTGCCACCAGCAGAGATCTATACACGCGGAACACCATATATTTT
CATSRDLYTRNTIYF
>14|-|TRBV10-3|-|TRBJ1-2
TGTGCCATCAGTGAGCCCCAGGGTTGGGATGGCTACACCTTC
CAISEPQGWDGYTF
>16|-|TRBV6-1|-|TRBJ2-1
TGTGCCAGCATTGGAGCGGGCTTAAGCTCCTACAATGAGCAGTTCTTC
CASIGAGLSSYNEQFF
>12|TRBD2|TRBV6-2/TRBV6-3|-|TRBJ2-7
TGTGCCAGCAGTCAGACTAGCGGGAGTCTGTACTTC
CASSQTSGSLYF
>16|-|TRBV12-5|-|TRBJ2-2
TGTGCTAGTGGTTTACGACAGACCTCGAACACCGGGGAGCTGTTTTTT
CASGLRQTSNTGELFF
>16|TRBD1|TRBV19|-|TRBJ2-3
TGTGCCAGTAGTATCGGGACAGGGGAAGGCACAGATACGCAGTATTTT
CASSIGTGEGTDTQYF
>15|-|TRBV7-7|-|TRBJ2-5
TGTGCCAGCAGCTCTTTCAGGGGTCCCCAAGAGACCCAGTACTTC
CASSSFRGPQETQYF
>14|-|TRBV2|-|TRBJ2-3
TGTGCCAGCAGTGAGCAGACTAGCACAGATACGCAGTATTTT
CASSEQTSTDTQYF
>14|-|TRBV10-3|-|TRBJ1-1
TGTGCCATCAGACCGGGACAACGGAACACTGAAGCTTTCTTT
CAIRPGQRNTEAFF
>16|TRBD1|TRBV19|-|TRBJ2-6
TGTGCCAGTAAGGGACAGGGGATCTCTGGGGCCAACGTCCTGACTTTC
CASKGQGISGANVLTF
>16|TRBD2|TRBV5-1|-|TRBJ2-3
TGCGCCAGCAGCGTGACTAGCGGGGGGCGCACAGATACGCAGTATTTT
CASSVTSGGRTDTQYF
>16|-|TRBV6-5|-|TRBJ1-4
TGTGCCAGCAGTTACTCGTTCGCCCCTCCCGGGGAAAAACTGTTTTTT
CASSYSFAPPGEKLFF
>16|-|TRBV19|-|TRBJ1-5
TGTGCCAGTAGTGCTCCGGACAAGTATAGCAATCAGCCCCAGCATTTT
CASSAPDKYSNQPQHF
>16|-|TRBV24-1|-|TRBJ2-3
TGTGCCACCAGTGGGGGGCGCAGGGGTAGCACAGATACGCAGTATTTT
CATSGGRRGSTDTQYF
>14|-|TRBV27|-|TRBJ1-5
TGTGCCAGCAGTTTATCGCGGGGGAACCAGCCCCAGCATTTT
CASSLSRGNQPQHF
>13|-|TRBV5-5|-|TRBJ1-2
TGTGCCAGCAGCTGGCTCGACAGGTCTGGCTACACCTTC
CASSWLDRSGYTF
>20|TRBD2|TRBV27|-|TRBJ2-3
TGTGCCAGCAGTTTATCGCCTGGACTAGCGGGGGGCTCTAGCACAGATACGCAGTATTTT
CASSLSPGLAGGSSTDTQYF
>14|TRBD1|TRBV9|-|TRBJ1-2
TGTGCCAGCAGGGGGGACAGGTCGCCCGCGGGCTACACCTTC
CASRGDRSPAGYTF
>14|-|TRBV27|-|TRBJ2-1
TGTGCCAGCAGTTGGCAGGGGCGCTACAATGAGCAGTTCTTC
CASSWQGRYNEQFF
>13|-|TRBV9|many|TRBJ2-5
TGTGCCAGCAGCCGAGAGGGCCGAGAGACCCAGTACTTC
CASSREGRETQYF
>14|TRBD2|TRBV9|-|TRBJ2-7
TGTGCCAGCAGCGTACGAAGCGGGAATGGGGAGCAGTACTTC
CASSVRSGNGEQYF
>16|TRBD1|TRBV19|-|TRBJ1-3
TGTGCCAGTAGTATAGGGACAGGGGCAACTGGAAACACCATATATTTT
CASSIGTGATGNTIYF
>18|TRBD2|TRBV6-2/TRBV6-3|-|TRBJ2-1
TGTGCCAGCAGTTACCCCACCTTACAGCGGGGGACATACAATGAGCAGTTCTTC
CASSYPTLQRGTYNEQFF
>13|-|TRBV6-5|-|TRBJ1-5
TGTGCCAGCTCGAACAGCTACAATCAGCCCCAGCATTTT
CASSNSYNQPQHF
>13|-|TRBV2|-|TRBJ1-1
TGTGCCAGCAGTCCAGCAGGAAACACTGAAGCTTTCTTT
CASSPAGNTEAFF
>14|-|TRBV5-1|-|TRBJ1-1
TGCGCCAGCAGCTTATCAGGAATGAACACTGAAGCTTTCTTT
CASSLSGMNTEAFF
>13|-|TRBV2|-|TRBJ2-2
TGTGCCAGCACTCGGTTCAACACCGGGGAGCTGTTTTTT
CASTRFNTGELFF
>14|-|TRBV6-5|many|TRBJ1-2
TGTGCCAGCTGGGCAGACCCCCCGAACTATGGCTACACCTTC
CASWADPPNYGYTF
>16|TRBD2|TRBV7-2|once|TRBJ2-3
TGTGCCAGCAGCTGGAGGGTAGCGGGGAGCACAGATACGCAGTATTTT
CASSWRVAGSTDTQYF
>15|-|TRBV19|few|TRBJ1-2
TGTGCCAGTAGGGCGCGGGGAGGGGAAAAAGATGGCTACACCTTC
CASRARGGEKDGYTF
>15|TRBD2|TRBV5-1|-|TRBJ2-1
TGCGCCAGCAGCTTGGAGACTAGCGGGGGGAATGAGCAGTTCTTC
CASSLETSGGNEQFF
>13|-|TRBV6-5|-|TRBJ1-1
TGTGCCAGCAGTCCCCTACAGGGCACTGAAGCTTTCTTT
CASSPLQGTEAFF
>13|TRBD1|TRBV9|few|TRBJ1-2
TGTGCCAGCAGCGGGGGACAGGGGAGGAATTACACCTTC
CASSGGQGRNYTF
>16|TRBD1|TRBV2|once|TRBJ1-5
TGTGCCAGCAGCCTGGGACAGGCCGTTAGCAATCAGCCCCAGCATTTT
CASSLGQAVSNQPQHF